This entry lists 22 T cell receptor beta chains sequenced from one sample in a study of T cells in Graves' hyperthyroidism and ophthalmopathy. From RNA transcripts, TCR beta CDR3 regions were amplified. Researchers ran a first-round RT-PCR on the TCR CDR3 using the HTBI primer set. TCRdb used MiXCR to reprocess the multiplex PCR reads, holding one entry per CDR3 protein. The sample lists about 600,000 distinct CDR3 sequences; more than 15% were seen once. The specimen was blood. These receptors all stem from a middle-aged woman with Graves' ophthalmopathy.

This clonotype occurred a few times. V usage is TRBV5-1 and J usage is TRBJ2-7, with a tentative D call TRBD1 (5 bases). CDR1 is SGHRS and CDR2 is YFSETQ in the germline V gene. Trimming shortened V by 1 base and J by 6 bases, and 14 bases separated the two germline ends. CDR3 length: 14 residues. The CDR3 loop is CASSLLTVPSEQYF. CDR3 in DNA: TGCGCCAGCAGCTTGCTGACAGTTCCCTCCGAGCAGTACTTC.

A note on this clonotype: This may arise from a read error, as a much more abundant clone is one base away. The chain has TRBV18 and TRBJ2-1; a possible D gene is TRBD1 (6 bases). The length of the CDR3 is 16 residues. Germline CDR1 is KGHSH and CDR2 is LQKENI. The CDR3 coding sequence is TGTGCCAGCTCACCCCTGGGGACAAGCTCCTACAATGAGCAGCTCTTC. Encoded protein: CASSPLGTSSYNEQLF. The entire variable domain, with the rest obtained from reference TRBV18 and TRBJ2-1, is as follows: NAGVMQNPRHLVRRRGQEARLRCSPMKGHSHVYWYRQLPEEGLKFMVYLQKENIIDESGMPKERFSAEFPKEGPSILRIQQVVRGDSAAYFCASSPLGTSSYNEQLFGPGTRLTVL.

The rearrangement joins TRBV9 to TRBJ2-1; the match to TRBD2 covers 10 bases. From germline, CDR1 is SGDLS and CDR2 YYNGEE. V lost 2 bases and J lost 9; bases outside the gene matches: 8. The length of the CDR3 is 15 residues. CDR3 bases: TGTGCCAGCAGCGTGGGACTAGCGTGGGAGGGTGAGCAGTTCTTC. Translated: CASSVGLAWEGEQFF.

J is TRBJ2-1 and V is TRBV24-1; 10 nucleotides match TRBD2. Losses at the gene ends were 4 bases for V and 0 bases for J; bases not matched to a gene: 5. Germline CDR1 and CDR2: KGHDR and SFDVKD. The CDR3 extends over 17 amino acids. The CDR3 nucleotides read TGTGCCACCAGTGACCAAAGACTAGCGGGCTCCTACAATGAGCAGTTCTTC. It encodes CATSDQRLAGSYNEQFF.

The chain is built from TRBV5-1 and TRBJ2-5, with TRBD1 matching 8 bases. Germline CDR1 SGHRS, CDR2 YFSETQ. The CDR3 spans 15 residues. Unmatched junction bases numbered 10, after V lost 4 bases and J lost 5 bases. CDR3 DNA sequence: TGCGCCAGCAGCACGAGGACAGGGTCCGGGGAGACCCAGTACTTC. Translating it yields CASSTRTGSGETQYF. The variable domain in full, completed from reference TRBV5-1 and TRBJ2-5, reads KAGVTQTPRYLIKTRGQQVTLSCSPISGHRSVSWYQQTPGQGLQFLFEYFSETQRNKGNFPGRFSGRQFSNSRSEMNVSTLELGDSALYLCASSTRTGSGETQYFGPGTRLLVL.

This clonotype was detected many times. The chain has TRBV20-1 and TRBJ2-1; 8 bases match TRBD1. The trim removed 7 bases at V and 4 bases at J, leaving 9 bases unmatched. The CDR3 totals 14 residues. CDR1 is DFQATT and CDR2 is SNEGSKA in the germline V gene (reference sequence). The CDR3 coding sequence is TGCAGTGTTCACCAGGGGGCATCGTACAATGAGCAGTTCTTC. This encodes CSVHQGASYNEQFF.

The rearrangement uses TRBV19 and TRBJ2-7; D may correspond to TRBD1 or TRBD2 (5 bases each). The germline CDR1 and CDR2 sequences are LNHDA and SQIVND (reference sequence). This CDR3 has 15 residues. The V and J ends lost 3 bases and 2 bases respectively, with 14 bases between them. In nucleotides, the CDR3 is TGTGCCAGTAGTATTGGTTCGGGGCACCCCTACGAGCAGTACTTC. It encodes CASSIGSGHPYEQYF.

With regard to this clonotype: This clone may be a read error of a much larger clone one base away. The CDR3 DNA reads TGTACCAGCAGTCGTGGAACTAGCGAAACCTACGAGCAGTACTTC. Its protein is CTSSRGTSETYEQYF. The chain combines TRBV2 with TRBJ2-7; 7 positions match TRBD2. This CDR3 is 15 amino acids long. CDR1 and CDR2 from the germline V gene are SNHLY and FYNNEI.

In this sample, this clonotype turned up a few times. This chain connects TRBV20-1 to TRBJ1-2; TRBD1 aligns across 9 bases. Germline V gene lookup returns CDR1 DFQATT and CDR2 SNEGSKA (reference sequence). V lost 5 bases to trimming and J lost 8 bases; unmatched junction nucleotides: 9. The CDR3 is 13 amino acids. CDR3 nucleotides: TGCAGTGCTCTCGGGGGGACAGGGAAGGGCTACACCTTC. It yields the protein CSALGGTGKGYTF.

The chain combines TRBV3-1 with TRBJ2-1; TRBD2 might be the D (5 bases). CDR1 and CDR2 from the germline V gene are LGHDT and YNNKEL (reference sequence). Trimming took off 1 base at V and 9 bases at J, with 16 bases between the two ends. There are 15 residues in the CDR3. DNA of the CDR3: TGTGCCAGCAGCCAAGGGCAGAGGGCAAGGAGTGAGCAGTTCTTC. Amino acids: CASSQGQRARSEQFF.

The chain links TRBV5-1 to TRBJ1-3; D might be TRBD1 (5 bases). V was trimmed by 4 bases and J by 0 bases, leaving 14 bases between them. Per the germline V gene, CDR1 is SGHRS and CDR2 is YFSETQ. The CDR3 sequence is 16 residues long. This CDR3 reads CASSLLDSSSGNTIYF. Here the CDR3 DNA reads TGCGCCAGCAGCCTACTCGACAGCAGCTCTGGAAACACCATATATTTT. The variable domain in full, completed from reference TRBV5-1 and TRBJ1-3, reads KAGVTQTPRYLIKTRGQQVTLSCSPISGHRSVSWYQQTPGQGLQFLFEYFSETQRNKGNFPGRFSGRQFSNSRSEMNVSTLELGDSALYLCASSLLDSSSGNTIYFGEGSWLTVV.

This clonotype was seen a few times. This rearrangement joins TRBV20-1 to TRBJ2-5; 8 bases agree with TRBD1. Germline CDR1 DFQATT, CDR2 SNEGSKA (reference sequence). CDR3 length: 15 residues. V dropped 5 bases and J dropped 5; count of bases not matched to a gene: 13. DNA of the CDR3: TGCAGTGCTTCCCGACAGGGGAACCCTGGGGAGACCCAGTACTTC. Amino acid sequence: CSASRQGNPGETQYF.

The V gene is TRBV18, the J gene TRBJ2-1, with D perhaps matching TRBD2 (5 bases). There are 15 residues in the CDR3. Germline V CDR1 and CDR2: KGHSH, LQKENI. Trimming cost V 4 bases and J 1 base, with 11 bases left between them. This CDR3 is CASSRSDYSYNEQFF. In DNA, the CDR3 is TGTGCCAGCTCACGATCCGACTATTCCTACAATGAGCAGTTCTTC.

The table lists this clonotype with many counts. This rearrangement joins TRBV3-1 to TRBJ2-1; D may be TRBD2 (8 bases). With 8 bases removed from V and 11 bases from J, the gap between germline ends came to 16 bases. In germline, CDR1 is LGHDT, CDR2 YNNKEL (reference sequence). The CDR3 sequence is 12 residues long. The CDR3 spells CASGAGGQQQFF. The CDR3 nucleotides are TGTGCCAGCGGGGCGGGGGGACAGCAGCAGTTCTTC.

V usage is TRBV12-3 or TRBV12-4 and J usage is TRBJ2-1, with 8 bases aligning to TRBD2. The CDR3 is 15 amino acids. Trimming removed 7 bases from V and 3 bases from J; junction bases left unmatched: 8. The CDR3 region is CASNPREDIYNEQFF. The CDR3 region has the DNA TGTGCCAGCAACCCGCGGGAGGACATCTACAATGAGCAGTTCTTC.

This clonotype showed up many times. The gene calls are TRBV18 and TRBJ1-1; D perhaps matches TRBD1 (5 bases). With 3 bases removed from V and 1 base from J, the gap between germline ends came to 9 bases. This CDR3 comprises 14 residues. Germline V gene data show CDR1 as KGHSH and CDR2 as LQKENI. The CDR3 loop is CASSPADRNTEAFF. The CDR3 DNA follows: TGTGCCAGCTCACCGGCTGACAGGAACACTGAAGCTTTCTTT.

This clonotype was counted many times. The chain is built from TRBV5-6 and TRBJ1-5; the D is unclear. The CDR3 covers 12 residues. Trimming pared 2 bases from V and 7 bases from J, leaving 7 bases between. In germline, CDR1 is SGHDT, CDR2 YYEEEE. The CDR3 is CASSFLGQPQHF. The CDR3 DNA sequence: TGTGCCAGCAGCTTTCTAGGGCAGCCCCAGCATTTT. The variable domain in full, completed from reference TRBV5-6 and TRBJ1-5, reads DAGVTQSPTHLIKTRGQQVTLRCSPKSGHDTVSWYQQALGQGPQFIFQYYEEEERQRGNFPDRFSGHQFPNYSSELNVNALLLGDSALYLCASSFLGQPQHFGDGTRLSIL.

This chain connects TRBV19 to TRBJ2-5, with D possibly TRBD2 on 6 matching bases. Trimming removed 4 bases from V and 6 bases from J, with 15 bases in between. The CDR3 covers 14 residues. Germline lookup yields CDR1 LNHDA and CDR2 SQIVND (reference sequence). The CDR3 here is CASSTFRDSKTQYF. CDR3 bases: TGTGCCAGTAGTACATTCCGGGACTCCAAGACCCAGTACTTC.

This clonotype was recorded many times. The CDR3: CASSGAGTEYGYTF. CDR3 DNA sequence: TGTGCCAGCAGTGGGGCCGGGACAGAGTATGGCTACACCTTC. The chain joins TRBV2 to TRBJ1-2; 7 bases map to TRBD1. The V gene's germline CDR1 is SNHLY and CDR2 FYNNEI. The junction had 7 bases not matched to a gene; V was cut back by 4 bases and J by 5 bases. The CDR3 totals 14 residues.

In regard to this clonotype: It may be a read error: a sequence one base away is much more abundant. The chain links TRBV12-3 or TRBV12-4 to TRBJ2-7; tentatively, D is TRBD1 or TRBD2 (6 bases each). The CDR3 covers 14 residues. V was pared by 7 bases and J by 10 bases, with 23 bases between. The CDR3 loop reads CASTGAVLGGDQYF. For the CDR3, the DNA is TGTGCCAGCACCGGGGCCGTGTTGGGGGGCGATCAGTACTTC.

The chain employs TRBV7-9 and TRBJ1-4, with D perhaps TRBD1 (5 bases). V was cut by 4 bases and J by 5 bases, with 17 bases left in between. The CDR3 totals 16 residues. CDR1 and CDR2 from the germline V gene are SEHNR and FQNEAQ (reference sequence). This chain's CDR3 is CASSSGTSVANEKLFF. Written as DNA, the CDR3 is TGTGCCAGCAGCTCCGGGACCTCGGTGGCGAATGAAAAACTGTTTTTT.

This clonotype appeared once. V usage is TRBV12-3 or TRBV12-4 and J usage is TRBJ1-2, with D unresolved. The V end lost 5 bases, the J end lost 2 bases, and 6 bases lay between the germline ends. The CDR3 is 12 amino acids. CDR3 DNA: TGTGCCAGCAGTGGTATGAACTATGGCTACACCTTC. This encodes CASSGMNYGYTF.